The 23 T cell receptor beta chains below all came from one sample that was sequenced in a study of blood T cells in healthy people across ages. It was with a sample-barcoded 5' primer and a J-beta primer mix that a second PCR of roughly 7 to 12 cycles was run. TCRdb recomputed calls from the 5' RACE reads with MiXCR, one row per CDR3 protein. This table has about 1.1 million distinct CDR3 sequences, around two fifths appearing once. The specimen was blood. All receptors derive from a man aged 18 to 35 in good health.

This clonotype was counted many times. The V gene is TRBV20-1, the J gene TRBJ2-5, with 9 bases fitting TRBD2. The germline gives CDR1 DFQATT, CDR2 SNEGSKA (reference sequence). The CDR3 is 15 residues long. The trim removed 6 bases at V and 2 bases at J, leaving 10 bases unmatched. The CDR3 here is CSAPIAGVGQETQYF. The CDR3 DNA is TGCAGTGCGCCTATAGCGGGGGTAGGACAAGAGACCCAGTACTTC.

This clonotype has only a few counts. This chain uses TRBV20-1 with TRBJ2-1; 9 bases map to TRBD2. V was pared by 4 bases and J by 8 bases, with 21 bases of the junction left unmatched. The CDR3 is made up of 18 amino acids. Germline CDR1 DFQATT, CDR2 SNEGSKA (reference sequence). CDR3 nucleotide sequence: TGCAGTGCTACTCACCCCGGCAGGGCTAGCGGGGTCGTCGATGAGCAGTTCTTC. It translates to CSATHPGRASGVVDEQFF.

Only a few counts were recorded for this clonotype. CDR3 in amino acids: CSASRTGGVGYTF. The CDR3, as DNA: TGCAGTGCTAGCCGGACAGGGGGTGTTGGCTACACCTTC. The gene calls are TRBV20-1 and TRBJ1-2; TRBD1 aligns across 10 bases. Germline-derived CDR1 and CDR2 are DFQATT and SNEGSKA (reference sequence). With V trimmed by 3 bases and J by 7 bases, 5 bases remained unmatched. This CDR3 comprises 13 residues.

This clonotype turned up a few times. The chain employs TRBV7-2 and TRBJ1-5; the D is unclear. There are 15 residues in the CDR3. Germline assignment: CDR1 SGHTA and CDR2 FQGNSA. Trimming pared 1 base from V and 6 bases from J, leaving 13 bases between. CDR3 sequence: CASSLGPPGGQPQHF. The CDR3, as DNA: TGTGCCAGCAGCTTAGGACCTCCCGGAGGTCAGCCCCAGCATTTT.

J is TRBJ2-5 and V is TRBV29-1, with a possible D match to TRBD2 (5 bases). The CDR3 contains 15 residues. Trimming pared 3 bases from V and 5 bases from J, leaving 19 bases between. The germline CDR1 and CDR2 sequences are SQVTM and ANQGSEA. The CDR3 region has the DNA TGCAGCGTTGATCGAGTCGGGGAGCCTTCGGAGACCCAGTACTTC. Translating gives CSVDRVGEPSETQYF.

This clonotype was seen more than once but under ten times. The J gene is TRBJ2-1, the V gene TRBV6-2 or TRBV6-3; D perhaps matches TRBD2 (5 bases). Germline V lookup: CDR1 MNHEY, CDR2 SVGEGT. Trimming shortened V by 2 bases and J by 0 bases, and 14 bases separated the two germline ends. The CDR3 is 17 amino acids. Written as DNA, the CDR3 is TGTGCCAGCAGTTACGCCCTAATCGGGAACTCCTACAATGAGCAGTTCTTC. Translation: CASSYALIGNSYNEQFF.

This clonotype was observed a handful of times. The chain links TRBV29-1 to TRBJ2-3, with unresolved D. The CDR3 has 14 amino acids. V dropped 0 bases and J dropped 1 base, with 8 bases sitting between them. Germline V gives CDR1 SQVTM, CDR2 ANQGSEA. The CDR3 region has the DNA TGCAGCGTTGAAGAGGCGGCTGGCACAGATACGCAGTATTTT. Translation: CSVEEAAGTDTQYF.

This clonotype was found many times. This rearrangement joins TRBV20-1 to TRBJ1-2, with 9 positions matching TRBD1. The ends lost 3 bases at V and 8 bases at J; junction bases unmatched: 4. CDR3 length: 12 residues. The germline gives CDR1 DFQATT, CDR2 SNEGSKA (reference sequence). The CDR3 nucleotides read TGCAGTGCTAGTAGGACAGGGGCCGGCTACACCTTC. Amino acids: CSASRTGAGYTF.

This chain links TRBV5-1 with TRBJ2-5; the D is unclear. Judging by the DNA end, TRBJ2-7 fits better; the J call may be wrong. CDR3 length equals 14 residues. Germline CDR1 SGHRS, CDR2 YFSETQ. CDR3 protein: CASSLVLQSYEQYF. Here the CDR3 DNA reads TGCGCCAGCAGCTTGGTCTTACAGTCCTACGAGCAGTACTTC.

This clonotype has more than one count but fewer than ten. The chain couples TRBV7-6 to TRBJ2-5, with D possibly being TRBD2 (6 bases). V lost 4 bases to trimming and J lost 0 bases, with 15 bases between them. The CDR3 has 16 residues. The germline CDR1 and CDR2 sequences are SGHVS and FNYEAQ. Here the CDR3 DNA reads TGTGCCAGCAGCTCCTCCGGAGGGTCGTACCAAGAGACCCAGTACTTC. Translating it yields CASSSSGGSYQETQYF.

The chain combines TRBV21-1 with TRBJ1-5. TRBV21-1 is a documented pseudogene. The CDR3 has 12 residues. For the CDR3, the DNA is TGTACCAGCAGGCAGGGCAATCAGCCCCAGCATTTT. Translation gives CTSRQGNQPQHF.

This clonotype was detected ten times or more. J is TRBJ2-3 and V is TRBV12-3 or TRBV12-4; D is uncertain. V was shortened by 8 bases and J by 3 bases, with 6 bases between the two germline ends. This CDR3 spans 11 amino acids. CDR3 sequence (DNA): TGTGCCAGCGGAATTACAGATACGCAGTATTTT. Amino acid sequence: CASGITDTQYF.

This clonotype was seen a few times. The chain recombines TRBV7-7 with TRBJ1-4; D call uncertain. The V end lost 5 bases, the J end lost 0 bases, and 13 bases lay between the germline ends. Germline V gene data show CDR1 as SSHAT and CDR2 as FNYEAQ (reference sequence). The CDR3 sequence is 16 residues long. CDR3 nucleotides: TGTGCCAGCAGCGCCGGACGGGGAACAACTAATGAAAAACTGTTTTTT. Translation gives CASSAGRGTTNEKLFF.

CDR3 loop: CASSLPGQATTEAFF. For the CDR3, the DNA is TGTGCCAGCAGCTTGCCGGGACAGGCGACCACTGAAGCTTTCTTT. The V call is TRBV7-9, the J call TRBJ1-1; 8 bases align to TRBD1. In germline, CDR1 is SEHNR, CDR2 FQNEAQ (reference sequence). CDR3 length equals 15 residues. V lost 3 bases, J lost 4 bases, and 7 bases stayed unmatched. The entire variable domain, with the rest obtained from reference TRBV7-9 and TRBJ1-1, is as follows: DTGVSQNPRHKITKRGQNVTFRCDPISEHNRLYWYRQTLGQGPEFLTYFQNEAQLEKSRLLSDRFSAERPKGSFSTLEIQRTEQGDSAMYLCASSLPGQATTEAFFGQGTRLTVV.

The chain links TRBV7-3 to TRBJ2-3, with D unclear. V was shortened by 2 bases and J by 0 bases, with 6 bases between the two germline ends. The CDR3 has 14 amino acids. Germline V gene data show CDR1 as SGHTA and CDR2 as FQGTGA. CDR3: CASSLGESTDTQYF. The DNA for the CDR3 is TGTGCCAGCAGCTTAGGGGAAAGCACAGATACGCAGTATTTT.

Concerning this clonotype itself: At one end the junction does not follow the germline gene, possibly because of a read error. The CDR3 nucleotides are TGTGCCAGCCGTTTCTCTGGGACAGGGAAGGATGGCTACACCTTC. As protein: CASRFSGTGKDGYTF. The chain recombines TRBV12-3 or TRBV12-4 with TRBJ1-2, with 9 bases that match TRBD1. The CDR3 totals 15 residues.

The genes are TRBV20-1 and TRBJ1-5; D is possibly TRBD1 (5 bases). Trimming pared 6 bases from V and 5 bases from J, leaving 11 bases between. Germline CDR1 DFQATT, CDR2 SNEGSKA (reference sequence). The CDR3 is 12 amino acids. The CDR3: CSAQGGDQPQHF. The CDR3 bases are TGCAGTGCCCAGGGTGGGGATCAGCCCCAGCATTTT.

The CDR3 coding sequence is TGCAGTGCTTGGACAGGGAGGGGTGGCTACACCTTC. It encodes CSAWTGRGGYTF. The chain carries TRBV20-1 and TRBJ1-2; 8 nucleotides align to TRBD1. V lost 5 bases, J lost 7 bases, and 6 bases stayed unmatched. CDR1 DFQATT and CDR2 SNEGSKA come from the germline V gene (reference sequence). This CDR3 spans 12 amino acids.

This clonotype was picked up a small number of times. The chain links TRBV27 to TRBJ2-3, with 7 positions matching TRBD2. With V trimmed by 5 bases and J by 1 base, 6 bases remained unmatched. The V gene's germline CDR1 is MNHEY and CDR2 SMNVEV (reference sequence). The CDR3 is made up of 15 amino acids. The CDR3 reads CASSRSSGGTDTQYF. The CDR3 DNA is TGTGCCAGCAGTCGGTCCAGCGGGGGCACAGATACGCAGTATTTT.

The chain couples TRBV2 to TRBJ2-5; 7 positions match TRBD1. The germline V gene encodes CDR1 SNHLY and CDR2 FYNNEI. CDR3 length: 15 residues. V lost 3 bases, J lost 4 bases, and 8 bases stayed unmatched. The DNA of the CDR3 is TGTGCCAGCAGTGATAGACAGGGCGGAGGAGAGACCCAGTACTTC. Protein: CASSDRQGGGETQYF.

This clonotype was detected only a few times. The rearrangement joins TRBV4-3 to TRBJ2-3; TRBD2 matches at 10 bases. Germline V gene lookup returns CDR1 LGHNA and CDR2 YSLEER. This CDR3 is built from 17 residues. Germline trimming cut 0 bases from V and 4 bases from J; bases unmatched to any gene: 7. This CDR3 reads CASSQDIGSGGADTQYF. For the CDR3, the DNA is TGCGCCAGCAGCCAAGATATTGGGAGCGGGGGGGCAGATACGCAGTATTTT.

This chain connects TRBV7-2 to TRBJ2-5; D gene uncertain. The J call is doubtful: the DNA matches TRBJ2-1 better. CDR1 and CDR2 (germline): SGHTA, FQGNSA. The CDR3 is made up of 13 amino acids. CDR3 DNA sequence: TGTGCCAGCAGCCGGGCCAATCAAGAGACCCAGTTCTTC. It yields the protein CASSRANQETQFF.

This clonotype appeared a single time. The chain employs TRBV6-6 and TRBJ1-4, with TRBD1 matching over 7 bases. This CDR3 has 13 amino acids. Germline lookup yields CDR1 MNHNY and CDR2 SVGAGI (reference sequence). V trimming: 7 bases; J trimming: 8 bases; junction bases outside the gene matches: 7. CDR3 nucleotides: TGTGCCAGCACAGGGGGGGCGGTCGAAAAACTGTTTTTT. It codes for CASTGGAVEKLFF.